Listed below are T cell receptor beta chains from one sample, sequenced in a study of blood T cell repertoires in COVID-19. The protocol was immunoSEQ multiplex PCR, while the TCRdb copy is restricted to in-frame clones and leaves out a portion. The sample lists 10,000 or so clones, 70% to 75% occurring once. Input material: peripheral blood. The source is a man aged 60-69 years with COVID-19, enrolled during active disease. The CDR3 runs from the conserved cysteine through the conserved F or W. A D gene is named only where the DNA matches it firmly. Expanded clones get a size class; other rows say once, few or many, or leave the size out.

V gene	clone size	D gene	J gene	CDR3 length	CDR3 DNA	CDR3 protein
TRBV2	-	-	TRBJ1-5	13	TGTGCCAGCACCCAGGACAGCACAGGGCCCCAGCATTTT	CASTQDSTGPQHF
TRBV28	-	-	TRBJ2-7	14	TGTGCCAGCAGCTGGGACACCTACTCCTACGAGCAGTACTTC	CASSWDTYSYEQYF
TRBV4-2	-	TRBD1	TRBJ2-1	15	TGTGCCAGCAGCCTCCCCGGACAGGGTTACAATGAGCAGTTCTTC	CASSLPGQGYNEQFF
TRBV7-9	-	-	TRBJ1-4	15	TGTGCCAGCAGACCCGCGAGGGGGTTCGGTGAAAAACTGTTTTTT	CASRPARGFGEKLFF
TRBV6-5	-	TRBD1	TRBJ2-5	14	TGTGCCAGCAGTCAATGGGGACAGCCAGAGACCCAGTACTTC	CASSQWGQPETQYF
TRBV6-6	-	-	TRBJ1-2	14	TGTGCCAGCTTCTACCACAGGGTCAACTATGGCTACACCTTC	CASFYHRVNYGYTF
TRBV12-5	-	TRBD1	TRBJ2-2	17	TGTGCTAGTGGTCAGGACAGGGACGGAGGAAACACCGGGGAGCTGTTTTTT	CASGQDRDGGNTGELFF
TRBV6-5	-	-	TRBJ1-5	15	TGTGCCAGCAGCCCCGGGGGGAATAGCAATCAGCCCCAGCATTTT	CASSPGGNSNQPQHF
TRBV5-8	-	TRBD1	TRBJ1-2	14	TGTGCCAGCAGCTTTGGACAGGGGGCATATGGCTACACCTTC	CASSFGQGAYGYTF
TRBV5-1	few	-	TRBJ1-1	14	TGCGCCAGCAGCTTGGACAGGGATGCAACTGAAGCTTTCTTT	CASSLDRDATEAFF
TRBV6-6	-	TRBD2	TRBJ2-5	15	TGTGCCAGCAGCCCTAGCGGGGGGCCGGGAGAGACCCAGTACTTC	CASSPSGGPGETQYF
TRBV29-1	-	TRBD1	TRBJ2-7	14	TGCAGCGTTGAAGGGACAGGGAGTAGGTACGAGCAGTACTTC	CSVEGTGSRYEQYF
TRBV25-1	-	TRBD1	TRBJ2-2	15	TGTGCCAGCAGTGGATGGACAGGGGTTACCGGGGAGCTGTTTTTT	CASSGWTGVTGELFF
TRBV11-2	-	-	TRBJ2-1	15	TGTGCCAGCAGCTTAAGCTCCTACAGCTACAATGAGCAGTTCTTC	CASSLSSYSYNEQFF
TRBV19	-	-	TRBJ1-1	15	TGTGCCAGTAGTCTCGGGTCCGGGGTGGGTACTGAAGCTTTCTTT	CASSLGSGVGTEAFF
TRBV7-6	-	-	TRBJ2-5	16	TGTGCCAGCAGCCTAGCTGGCAGGGGCGTACTGGAGACCCAGTACTTC	CASSLAGRGVLETQYF
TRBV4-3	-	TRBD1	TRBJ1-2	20	TGCGCCAGCAGCCAAGAACTGTATAGCAGGGGGCGCCCGACGGGCTATGGCTACACCTTC	CASSQELYSRGRPTGYGYTF
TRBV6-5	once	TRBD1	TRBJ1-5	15	TGTGCCAGCAGGGGGGGACAGTGGATGAATCAGCCCCAGCATTTT	CASRGGQWMNQPQHF
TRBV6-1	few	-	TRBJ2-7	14	TGTGCCAGCAGTGACGCAAAGGACACCTACGAGCAGTACTTC	CASSDAKDTYEQYF
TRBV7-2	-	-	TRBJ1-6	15	TGTGCCAGCAGTTCCGGGACAAACTATAATTCACCCCTCCACTTT	CASSSGTNYNSPLHF
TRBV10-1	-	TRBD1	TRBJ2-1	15	TGCGCCAGCAGTGACTCCGGGACAGGGGACAATGAGCAGTTCTTC	CASSDSGTGDNEQFF
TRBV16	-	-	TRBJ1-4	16	TGTGCCAGCAGCCAATTATCTACCATGGACAGCCGAAAACTGTTTTTT	CASSQLSTMDSRKLFF
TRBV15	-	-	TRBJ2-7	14	TGTGCCACCAGCAGTGGGGGCAGAGAATACGAGCAGTACTTC	CATSSGGREYEQYF
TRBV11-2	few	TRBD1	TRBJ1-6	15	TGTGCCAGCAGCTTATACGGGCAGGGGGGCTCACCCCTCCACTTT	CASSLYGQGGSPLHF
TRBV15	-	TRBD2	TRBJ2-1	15	TGTGCCACCCGACAAACTAGCGGGGGTGGGAATGAGCAGTTCTTC	CATRQTSGGGNEQFF
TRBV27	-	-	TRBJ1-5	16	TGTGCCAGCAGTTTACGGGGGGAAAATTGGAATCAGCCCCAGCATTTT	CASSLRGENWNQPQHF
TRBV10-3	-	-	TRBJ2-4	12	TGTGCCGTCGACCGGGACTTAGACATTCAGTACTTC	CAVDRDLDIQYF
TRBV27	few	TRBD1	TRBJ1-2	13	TGTGCCAGCAGTTGGGGACAGGGGTATGGCTACACCTTC	CASSWGQGYGYTF
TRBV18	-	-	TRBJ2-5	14	TGTGCCAGCTCACCACCTACGGGGGTAGAGACCCAGTACTTC	CASSPPTGVETQYF
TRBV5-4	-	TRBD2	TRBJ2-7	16	TGTGCCAGCAGCTTGGGTGGGACTAGCGGTGTCTACGAGCAGTACTTC	CASSLGGTSGVYEQYF
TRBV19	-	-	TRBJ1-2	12	TGTGCCAGTAGTATGGGAGTGCCGGGCTACACCTTC	CASSMGVPGYTF
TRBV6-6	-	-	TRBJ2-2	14	TGTGCCAGCAGTTGGGGGCAGAACACCGGGGAGCTGTTTTTT	CASSWGQNTGELFF
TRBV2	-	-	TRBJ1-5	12	TGTGCCAGCGGGGGGGACGATCAGCCCCAGCATTTT	CASGGDDQPQHF
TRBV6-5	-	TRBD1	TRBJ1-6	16	TGTGCCAGCAGTTACCGCCTGGACAGGGGGAGGTCACCCCTCCACTTT	CASSYRLDRGRSPLHF
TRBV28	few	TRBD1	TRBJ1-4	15	TGTGCCAGCGCCGAGGTAGGACAGGGAGTTTTGCAACTGTTTTTT	CASAEVGQGVLQLFF
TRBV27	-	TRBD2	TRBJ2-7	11	TGTGCCACGGGGACTACCTACGAGCAGTACTTC	CATGTTYEQYF
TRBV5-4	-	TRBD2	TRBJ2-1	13	TGTGCCAGCAGCGGACTAGGATGGAATGAGCAGTTCTTC	CASSGLGWNEQFF
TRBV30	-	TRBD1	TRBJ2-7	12	TGTGCCTTCTTACAGGGGGCCTACGAGCAGTACTTC	CAFLQGAYEQYF
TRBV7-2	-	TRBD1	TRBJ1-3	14	TGTGCCAGCAGCCCGGGACAGGGAAGAAACACCATATATTTT	CASSPGQGRNTIYF
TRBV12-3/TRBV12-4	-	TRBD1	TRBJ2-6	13	TGTGCCAGCAGTTCGTCAGGGGGTCGCGTCCTGACTTTC	CASSSSGGRVLTF
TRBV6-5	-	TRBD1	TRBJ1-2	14	TGTGCCAGCAGGGACAGGGACCCTTTCTATGGCTACACCTTC	CASRDRDPFYGYTF
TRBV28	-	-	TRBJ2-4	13	TGTGCCAGCTCTCCGGTGGCCAAAAACATTCAGTACTTC	CASSPVAKNIQYF
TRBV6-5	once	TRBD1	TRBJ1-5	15	TGTGCCAGCAGCAGGACAGGGTTGTTAGGTCAGCCCCAGCATTTT	CASSRTGLLGQPQHF
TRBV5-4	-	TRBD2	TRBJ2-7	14	TGTGCCAGCAGCCCGACTAGCGGGGCCTACGAGCAGTACTTC	CASSPTSGAYEQYF
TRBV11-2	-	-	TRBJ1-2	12	TGTGCCAGCAGCCTCCTCAACTATGGCTACACCTTC	CASSLLNYGYTF
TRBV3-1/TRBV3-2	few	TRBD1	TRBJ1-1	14	TGTGCCAGCAGTCCAGGGGGGATGAACACTGAAGCTTTCTTT	CASSPGGMNTEAFF
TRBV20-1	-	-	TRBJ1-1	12	TGCAGTGCTAGTCGGGGGTGGACTGAAGCTTTCTTT	CSASRGWTEAFF
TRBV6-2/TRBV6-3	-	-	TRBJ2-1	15	TGTGCCAGCAGTTTGGGGGCCACTAGGTACAATGAGCAGTTCTTC	CASSLGATRYNEQFF
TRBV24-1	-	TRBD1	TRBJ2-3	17	TGTGCCACCAGTGGTCAAACGCGGGACAGGGGCACAGATACGCAGTATTTT	CATSGQTRDRGTDTQYF
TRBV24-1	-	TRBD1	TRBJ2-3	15	TGTGCCACCAGTGACCCGGACAGGGGCCCAGATACGCAGTATTTT	CATSDPDRGPDTQYF